A selection of T cell receptor beta chains follows, all from one sample in a study of OX40 agonist ivuxolimab in advanced cancers. Repertoires were generated with immunoSEQ multiplex PCR, while TCRdb's copy carries only in-frame clones and drops some. The table shows approximately 94,000 clones, with about nine tenths occurring only once. Specimen: CD4+ or CD8+ T cells sorted from blood, collected in a trial of the OX40 agonist ivuxolimab. Every receptor here comes from an adult with an advanced solid tumor such as melanoma, head and neck, liver or kidney cancer. CDR3s include the opening cysteine and the closing phenylalanine or tryptophan. Each record gives: V gene, clone size, J gene, D gene, CDR3 DNA, CDR3 protein. The D gene is left open where the match is weak. Only some rows state a clone size, as once, few, many or a class for expanded clones.

V gene: TRBV11-3
clone size: .
J gene: TRBJ2-1
D gene: .
CDR3 DNA: TGTGCCAGCAGCTTATTGCCAGGGCATGGCTACAATGAGCAGTTCTTC
CDR3 protein: CASSLLPGHGYNEQFF

V gene: TRBV29-1
clone size: once
J gene: TRBJ1-5
D gene: .
CDR3 DNA: TGCAGCGTTCAACCGGCTGGTAGCAATCAGCCCCAGCATTTT
CDR3 protein: CSVQPAGSNQPQHF

V gene: TRBV18
clone size: .
J gene: TRBJ1-1
D gene: .
CDR3 DNA: TGTGCCAGCTCACCAGGACCGAACACTGAAGCTTTCTTT
CDR3 protein: CASSPGPNTEAFF

V gene: TRBV5-1
clone size: once
J gene: TRBJ2-1
D gene: TRBD2
CDR3 DNA: TGCGCCAGCAGCTTAAGAACTAGCGGGAACAATGAGCAGTTCTTC
CDR3 protein: CASSLRTSGNNEQFF

V gene: TRBV9
clone size: .
J gene: TRBJ2-7
D gene: TRBD1
CDR3 DNA: TGTGCCAGCAGCGTAAGGGACAGGGGAGAGCAGTACTTC
CDR3 protein: CASSVRDRGEQYF

V gene: TRBV5-1
clone size: .
J gene: TRBJ2-4
D gene: .
CDR3 DNA: TGCGCCAGCAGCTTGTCGGGTTCAGGGGACAAAAACATTCAGTACTTC
CDR3 protein: CASSLSGSGDKNIQYF

V gene: TRBV7-9
clone size: .
J gene: TRBJ2-3
D gene: TRBD1
CDR3 DNA: TGTGCCAGCAGCGCCCCACCCACAGGGGGCGGAACGCAGTATTTT
CDR3 protein: CASSAPPTGGGTQYF

V gene: TRBV27
clone size: .
J gene: TRBJ1-1
D gene: TRBD1
CDR3 DNA: TGTGCCAGCCTCATAATACCGGACAGGGATAAAAGAGACACTGAAGCTTTCTTT
CDR3 protein: CASLIIPDRDKRDTEAFF

V gene: TRBV6-1
clone size: .
J gene: TRBJ1-5
D gene: .
CDR3 DNA: TGTGCCAGCAGCCAAATTGGGAGTGGAGGTCAGCCCCAGCATTTT
CDR3 protein: CASSQIGSGGQPQHF

V gene: TRBV20-1
clone size: .
J gene: TRBJ2-7
D gene: .
CDR3 DNA: TGCAGTGCTAGTTCTACCTACGAGCAGTACTTC
CDR3 protein: CSASSTYEQYF

V gene: TRBV11-2
clone size: .
J gene: TRBJ2-2
D gene: .
CDR3 DNA: TGTGCCAGCAGCTTCGAACGGACGAACACCGGGGAGCTGTTTTTT
CDR3 protein: CASSFERTNTGELFF

V gene: TRBV5-4
clone size: .
J gene: TRBJ2-1
D gene: .
CDR3 DNA: TGTGCCAGCAGCTTGGCATCCGGTGAGCAGTTCTTC
CDR3 protein: CASSLASGEQFF

V gene: TRBV4-1
clone size: once
J gene: TRBJ1-4
D gene: TRBD1
CDR3 DNA: TGCGCCAGCAGCCAAGATGGAGGGGGCGAAGAAAAACTGTTTTTT
CDR3 protein: CASSQDGGGEEKLFF

V gene: TRBV7-3
clone size: .
J gene: TRBJ2-5
D gene: .
CDR3 DNA: TGTGCCAGCAGCCCCGGACAGAGGGAGACCCAGTACTTC
CDR3 protein: CASSPGQRETQYF

V gene: TRBV29-1
clone size: .
J gene: TRBJ1-3
D gene: TRBD1
CDR3 DNA: TGCAGCGTTGAAGATCCCGGGACAGGCAGAAACACCATATATTTT
CDR3 protein: CSVEDPGTGRNTIYF

V gene: TRBV11-2
clone size: .
J gene: TRBJ1-4
D gene: .
CDR3 DNA: TGTGCCAGCAGAAAGGGCATCGGTAATGAAAAACTGTTTTTT
CDR3 protein: CASRKGIGNEKLFF

V gene: TRBV10-2
clone size: .
J gene: TRBJ2-7
D gene: .
CDR3 DNA: TGCGCCAGCAGTCTGCAGTTCGACGAGCAGTACTTC
CDR3 protein: CASSLQFDEQYF

V gene: TRBV19
clone size: .
J gene: TRBJ2-1
D gene: .
CDR3 DNA: TGTGCCAGTAGTATCGGGACGCTAGCAGGCTACAATGAGCAGTTCTTC
CDR3 protein: CASSIGTLAGYNEQFF

V gene: TRBV6-6
clone size: .
J gene: TRBJ1-2
D gene: .
CDR3 DNA: TGTGCCAGCAGTCCCGCGAGCCCTGGCTACACCTTC
CDR3 protein: CASSPASPGYTF

V gene: TRBV5-4
clone size: .
J gene: TRBJ2-7
D gene: .
CDR3 DNA: TGTGCCAGCAGCTTGGCTGCCGGCTTGAGGGCTCACGAGCAGTACTTC
CDR3 protein: CASSLAAGLRAHEQYF

V gene: TRBV9
clone size: .
J gene: TRBJ2-6
D gene: TRBD1
CDR3 DNA: TGTGCCAGCAGCGTTCAAACCCCCGGACAGGGTGCTGGGGCCAACGTCCTGACTTTC
CDR3 protein: CASSVQTPGQGAGANVLTF

V gene: TRBV29-1
clone size: .
J gene: TRBJ1-2
D gene: .
CDR3 DNA: TGCAGCGTTGAGCGGCAGAACTATGGCTACACCTTC
CDR3 protein: CSVERQNYGYTF

V gene: TRBV19
clone size: .
J gene: TRBJ2-7
D gene: .
CDR3 DNA: TGTGCCAGTAGTCCTCGGGGGAGCTCCTACGAGCAGTACTTC
CDR3 protein: CASSPRGSSYEQYF

V gene: TRBV19
clone size: .
J gene: TRBJ2-2
D gene: .
CDR3 DNA: TGTGCCAGTAGTATAGTGGGGGGCTTAGGCGGGGAGCTGTTTTTT
CDR3 protein: CASSIVGGLGGELFF

V gene: TRBV30
clone size: .
J gene: TRBJ2-1
D gene: .
CDR3 DNA: TGTGCCTGGAGTGTACCTAGCGTATACAATGAGCAGTTCTTC
CDR3 protein: CAWSVPSVYNEQFF

V gene: TRBV6-1
clone size: .
J gene: TRBJ2-7
D gene: .
CDR3 DNA: TGTGCCAGCAGTGAACAACACCTTGTCCCCACCTACGAGCAGTACTTC
CDR3 protein: CASSEQHLVPTYEQYF

V gene: TRBV7-8
clone size: .
J gene: TRBJ1-2
D gene: TRBD1
CDR3 DNA: TGTGCCAGCAGCCTCGGGACAGAATATGGCTACACCTTC
CDR3 protein: CASSLGTEYGYTF

V gene: TRBV6-6
clone size: once
J gene: TRBJ2-7
D gene: .
CDR3 DNA: TGTGCCAGCAGTTACTCCACCAGGGCCTACGAGCAGTACTTC
CDR3 protein: CASSYSTRAYEQYF

V gene: TRBV5-6
clone size: .
J gene: TRBJ2-7
D gene: .
CDR3 DNA: TGTGCCAGCAGCTTTGGAGGCAGGGGATGGTACTTC
CDR3 protein: CASSFGGRGWYF

V gene: TRBV5-1
clone size: .
J gene: TRBJ1-2
D gene: .
CDR3 DNA: TGCGCCAGCAGCGCGGGAGAGGGCCAAGGCTACACCTTC
CDR3 protein: CASSAGEGQGYTF

V gene: TRBV9
clone size: .
J gene: TRBJ1-1
D gene: .
CDR3 DNA: TGTGCCAGCAGCGTAGCCGACGGTTATGAAGCTTTCTTT
CDR3 protein: CASSVADGYEAFF